This TCR beta chain is from a study of CD8+ T cells in alopecia areata. As for treatment: oral pan-JAK inhibitor, 5-10 mg twice daily. Following RNA extraction, reverse transcription yielded cDNA that acted as the sequencing template. Sequencing was performed with immunoSEQ multiplex PCR; in TCRdb, only in-frame clones are kept and a portion is missing. The table lists roughly 120,000 clones, 53% of them singletons. CDR1 and CDR2 (germline): GTSNPN, SVGIG (reference sequence). With 0 bases removed from V and 9 bases from J, the gap between germline ends came to 24 bases. The CDR3 contains 17 residues.

The chain uses TRBV30 and TRBJ1-5, with TRBD1 as a possible D gene (5 bases). The TCR sequence derives from a human donor with alopecia areata. Sequenced here: CD4+ T cells sorted from blood, sampled at week 4, from a patient treated with tofacitinib. CDR3 sequence: CAWSVRGGGAPNGPQHF. CDR3 DNA: TGTGCCTGGAGTGTACGAGGAGGAGGGGCGCCCAACGGGCCCCAGCATTTT. The complete variable domain, with remaining parts taken from reference TRBV30 and TRBJ1-5, reads SQTIHQWPATLVQPVGSPLSLECTVEGTSNPNLYWYRQAAGRGLQLLFYSVGIGQISSEVPQNLSASRPQDRQFILSSKKLLLSDSGFYLCAWSVRGGGAPNGPQHFGDGTRLSIL.